The present entry profiles one T cell receptor (beta chain) with its context. CDR3 length: 13 amino acids. Looked up from germline, CDR1 is SGHAT and CDR2 is FQNNGV. V lost 2 bases and J 4 bases, leaving 6 bases between the germline ends. This sample was taken from a study of blood T cell repertoires in COVID-19. Study as a whole: The samples span acute and convalescent COVID-19 from the United States, Italy and Spain. Sources were T cells, B-cell-depleted T cells, or PBMCs; the material itself was cDNA or gDNA.

Original processing methods: Researchers report that nucleated cell counts were estimated from reference gene primer amplification. Clones were sequenced by immunoSEQ multiplex PCR, and TCRdb holds only the in-frame ones, with some missing. D and trimming were read from the DNA, whereas the V and J calls and clone size are those reported in that table. The profile shows 65,000 to 85,000 clones, around nine tenths of them singletons. V usage is TRBV11-2 and J usage is TRBJ1-5, with unresolved D. Sequencing was carried out using peripheral blood. This TCR was recovered from a human donor in a cohort sampled during active COVID-19. CDR3 nucleotides: TGTGCCAGCAGCTTAAGAGGGAATCAGCCCCAGCATTTT. Translation gives CASSLRGNQPQHF.